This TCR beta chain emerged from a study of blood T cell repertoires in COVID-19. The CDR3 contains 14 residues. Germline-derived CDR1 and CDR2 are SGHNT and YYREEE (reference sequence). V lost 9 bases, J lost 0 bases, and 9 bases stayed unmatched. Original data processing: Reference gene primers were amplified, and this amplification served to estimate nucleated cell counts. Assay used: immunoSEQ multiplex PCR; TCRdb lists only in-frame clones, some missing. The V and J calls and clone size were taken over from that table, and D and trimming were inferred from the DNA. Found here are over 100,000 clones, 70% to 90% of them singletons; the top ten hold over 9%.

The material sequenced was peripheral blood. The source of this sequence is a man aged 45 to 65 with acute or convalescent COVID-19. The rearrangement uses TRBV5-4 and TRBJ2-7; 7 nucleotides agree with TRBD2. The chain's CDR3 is CATQQGGSSYEQYF. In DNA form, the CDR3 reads TGTGCCACCCAGCAGGGAGGGAGCTCCTACGAGCAGTACTTC.